Below, 22 T cell receptor beta chains from the same sample are listed, as sequenced in a study of immune heterogeneity within non-small cell lung tumors. Multiplex PCR was performed with 32 V and 13 J primers, and it amplified TCR beta CDR3. Each CDR3 protein is one row after TCRdb ran MiXCR on the multiplex PCR reads. The sample contains around 23,000 distinct CDR3 sequences, about 25% of which appear only once. For each sample, template was approximately 0.6 ug of bulk tumor genomic DNA. Widely spaced biopsies, several per primary tumor, were obtained at surgery. The study enrolled patients with untreated, newly diagnosed non-small cell lung cancer who underwent curative surgery. The sequenced sample consisted of lung tumor tissue. Receptor source: a man aged 35-49 years with non-small cell lung cancer.

The sample holds many counts of this clonotype. The rearrangement uses TRBV7-8 and TRBJ2-7; 10 bases fit TRBD1. The CDR3 has 14 residues. With 4 bases clipped from V and 3 bases from J, the junction kept 3 bases outside the gene matches. Per germline, CDR1 SGHVS and CDR2 FQNEAQ. The CDR3 region is CASSYRDRGYEQYF. For the CDR3, the DNA is TGTGCCAGCAGCTACCGGGACAGGGGCTACGAGCAGTACTTC. The whole variable domain, filled in from reference TRBV7-8 and TRBJ2-7, reads GAGVSQSPRYKVAKRGQDVALRCDPISGHVSLFWYQQALGQGPEFLTYFQNEAQLDKSGLPSDRFFAERPEGSVSTLKIQRTQQEDSAVYLCASSYRDRGYEQYFGPGTRLTVT.

This clonotype is medium-sized in the sample. This sequence joins TRBV19 and TRBJ1-3; possible D gene TRBD1, 5 bases. This CDR3 is 16 amino acids long. Germline V gives CDR1 LNHDA, CDR2 SQIVND (reference sequence). The V and J ends lost 5 bases and 0 bases respectively, with 14 bases between them. For the CDR3, the DNA is TGTGCCAGTAGTTTCCTCCGGGGGACCTCTGGAAACACCATATATTTT. This translates into CASSFLRGTSGNTIYF.

This clonotype was picked up many times. The V and J genes are TRBV6-5 and TRBJ1-6; D gene uncertain. Trimming removed 6 bases from V and 1 base from J, with 4 bases in between. CDR3 length: 13 residues. Germline lookup yields CDR1 MNHEY and CDR2 SVGAGI. CDR3 in DNA: TGTGCCAGCAGGGGTTCCTATAATTCACCCCTCCACTTT. Translation gives CASRGSYNSPLHF.

There are many counts of this clonotype. The rearrangement uses TRBV3-1 and TRBJ1-5; possibly TRBD1 for D (5 bases). With 4 bases removed from V and 4 bases from J, the gap between germline ends came to 11 bases. CDR3 length equals 14 residues. CDR1 is LGHDT, CDR2 YNNKEL, per germline (reference sequence). CDR3 DNA: TGTGCCAGCAGCCGAATGGGGCAGAATCAGCCCCAGCATTTT. The encoded protein is CASSRMGQNQPQHF.

The rearrangement joins TRBV7-2 to TRBJ2-1; D remains unclear. The CDR3 covers 11 residues. V lost 1 base and J 10 bases, leaving 5 bases between the germline ends. Germline assignment: CDR1 SGHTA and CDR2 FQGNSA. The CDR3 protein is CASSLVKEQFF. CDR3 DNA sequence: TGTGCCAGCAGCTTAGTAAAGGAGCAGTTCTTC. Full variable domain (rest looked up from reference TRBV7-2 and TRBJ2-1): GAGVSQSPSNKVTEKGKDVELRCDPISGHTALYWYRQSLGQGLEFLIYFQGNSAPDKSGLPSDRFSAERTGGSVSTLTIQRTQQEDSAVYLCASSLVKEQFFGPGTRLTVL.

Many counts were recorded for this clonotype. V is TRBV7-2 and J is TRBJ1-2; D is ambiguous. The V and J ends lost 1 base and 8 bases respectively, with 11 bases between them. The germline CDR1 and CDR2 sequences are SGHTA and FQGNSA. The CDR3 loop spans 13 amino acids. CDR3 region: CASSLESLGGYTF. The CDR3 nucleotides are TGTGCCAGCAGCTTAGAATCATTAGGCGGCTACACCTTC. The full variable domain, with the rest looked up from reference TRBV7-2 and TRBJ1-2, is GAGVSQSPSNKVTEKGKDVELRCDPISGHTALYWYRQSLGQGLEFLIYFQGNSAPDKSGLPSDRFSAERTGGSVSTLTIQRTQQEDSAVYLCASSLESLGGYTFGSGTRLTVV.

In this sample, this clonotype turned up many times. This sequence joins TRBV19 and TRBJ1-5; 7 nucleotides agree with TRBD1. This CDR3 comprises 16 residues. Germline assignment: CDR1 LNHDA and CDR2 SQIVND (reference sequence). V shed 5 bases and J 0 bases; nucleotides not matched to a gene: 7. The CDR3 loop reads CASSPRGQYSNQPQHF. CDR3 nucleotide sequence: TGTGCCAGTAGTCCACGGGGACAGTATAGCAATCAGCCCCAGCATTTT.

There are many counts of this clonotype. The chain recombines TRBV30 with TRBJ2-2; 13 bases are shared with TRBD2. Germline-derived CDR1 and CDR2 are GTSNPN and SVGIG (reference sequence). V shed 5 bases and J 7 bases; nucleotides not matched to a gene: 1. The CDR3 has 13 residues. The CDR3 coding sequence is TGTGCCTGGGGACTAGCGGGAGTCGGGGAGCTGTTTTTT. Its translation: CAWGLAGVGELFF. Using reference TRBV30 and TRBJ2-2 for the parts outside the CDR3, the full variable domain is SQTIHQWPATLVQPVGSPLSLECTVEGTSNPNLYWYRQAAGRGLQLLFYSVGIGQISSEVPQNLSASRPQDRQFILSSKKLLLSDSGFYLCAWGLAGVGELFFGEGSRLTVL.

This clonotype was detected a few times. V and J are TRBV6-6 and TRBJ1-2, with D uncertain. Germline CDR1 reads MNHNY; CDR2 reads SVGAGI (reference sequence). Trimming removed 0 bases at V and 4 bases at J, with 6 bases between. The CDR3 is made up of 13 amino acids. This chain's CDR3 is CASSYSGVYGYTF. The DNA of the CDR3 is TGTGCCAGCAGTTACTCAGGAGTCTATGGCTACACCTTC.

This clonotype was counted ten times or more. V is TRBV20-1 and J is TRBJ2-1; no reliable D call. V lost 5 bases and J lost 4, with 6 bases in between. The CDR3 is 11 residues long. In germline, CDR1 is DFQATT, CDR2 SNEGSKA (reference sequence). CDR3 bases: TGCAGTGCTCCCGGATACAATGAGCAGTTCTTC. As protein: CSAPGYNEQFF.

This clonotype was seen repeatedly, ten times or more. The rearrangement links TRBV10-2 to TRBJ2-1; 13 positions agree with TRBD2. V was pared by 4 bases and J by 9 bases, with 3 bases of the junction left unmatched. The CDR3 contains 14 residues. Germline V CDR1 and CDR2: WSHSY, SAAADI. The CDR3: CASSGLAGGGEQFF. CDR3 DNA sequence: TGCGCCAGCAGTGGACTAGCGGGAGGAGGTGAGCAGTTCTTC.

This clonotype was picked up many times. The chain combines TRBV19 with TRBJ2-2, with 7 bases fitting TRBD2. Germline CDR1 LNHDA, CDR2 SQIVND (reference sequence). After removal of 4 bases from V and 3 bases from J, the junction contained 11 bases not matched to a gene. The CDR3 sequence is 17 residues long. CDR3: CASSTLGEGPHTGELFF. CDR3 in DNA: TGTGCCAGTAGTACCCTGGGGGAGGGCCCCCACACCGGGGAGCTGTTTTTT.

This clonotype was seen repeatedly, ten times or more. The V call is TRBV7-2, the J call TRBJ2-2, with 8 bases that match TRBD2. Germline CDR1 is SGHTA and CDR2 is FQGNSA. The length of the CDR3 is 14 residues. The J segment lost 5 bases and the V segment lost 7 bases, leaving 6 bases of the junction unmatched. CDR3 sequence reads: CASTGLAGTGELFF. The CDR3 nucleotides read TGTGCCAGCACGGGGTTAGCGGGAACCGGGGAGCTGTTTTTT.

In this sample, this clonotype is medium-sized. The chain links TRBV7-2 to TRBJ2-3; D may be TRBD2 (6 bases). This CDR3 is built from 15 residues. Trimming pared 1 base from V and 6 bases from J, leaving 14 bases between. The germline gives CDR1 SGHTA, CDR2 FQGNSA. The CDR3 protein is CASSLDPGAQDTQYF. CDR3 nucleotides: TGTGCCAGCAGCTTAGACCCGGGAGCGCAGGATACGCAGTATTTT.

This clonotype was detected many times. The chain combines TRBV6-2 or TRBV6-3 with TRBJ2-3, with TRBD2 as a possible D gene (5 bases). From germline, CDR1 is MNHEY and CDR2 SVGEGT. The CDR3 contains 13 residues. The V gene lost 5 bases and the J gene lost 3 bases, with 9 bases spanning the gap. CDR3 bases: TGTGCCAGCAGTGCCACGGGGACAGATACGCAGTATTTT. Encoded protein: CASSATGTDTQYF.

The count of this clonotype is one. A much larger clone sits a single nucleotide away, making a read error possible. The CDR3 does not close with the conserved phenylalanine or tryptophan, likely indicating a read error. V gene TRBV12-5 combines with J gene TRBJ1-2; unclear D gene. CDR3 length equals 14 residues. V lost 2 bases to trimming and J lost 5 bases, with 12 bases between them. Per germline, CDR1 LGHNT and CDR2 FRNRAP. CDR3 DNA: TGTGCTAGTGGTTTGTCCGAATTTCTGTATGGCTACACCTTA. Translating gives CASGLSEFLYGYTL.

In the case of this clonotype: It may be a read error: a sequence one base away is much more abundant. The CDR3 ends on some other residue instead of the conserved phenylalanine or tryptophan, so this is likely a read error. CDR3 region: CASSLTGGSYGYTY. In DNA form, the CDR3 reads TGCGCCAGCAGCTTGACTGGGGGGTCCTATGGCTACACCTAC. V usage is TRBV5-1 and J usage is TRBJ1-2; maybe TRBD1 (5 bases). The CDR3 has 14 amino acids. The germline CDR1 and CDR2 sequences are SGHRS and YFSETQ. Trimming left V 1 base short and J 4 bases short, with 11 bases between.

The rearrangement uses TRBV9 and TRBJ1-2, with a tentative D call TRBD1 (5 bases). Germline V CDR1 and CDR2: SGDLS, YYNGEE. This CDR3 spans 14 amino acids. V lost 4 bases to trimming and J lost 2 bases, with 12 bases between them. CDR3 nucleotide sequence: TGTGCCAGCAGCCTCTCGGGGGGGAACTATGGCTACACCTTC. Amino acids: CASSLSGGNYGYTF.

As concerns this clonotype: A much larger clone lies one base from this, so it may be a read error. This sequence joins TRBV20-1 and TRBJ2-7, with a weak D call TRBD2 (5 bases). Trimming removed 5 bases from V and 1 base from J, with 15 bases in between. The germline V gene encodes CDR1 DFQATT and CDR2 SNEGSKA (reference sequence). The CDR3 is 14 amino acids. CDR3: CSALAVLDSYEQYF. As DNA, the CDR3 is TGCAGTGCTTTGGCAGTACTAGATTCCTACGAGCAGTACTTC.

In regard to this clonotype: One base away lies a much larger clone, so this may be a sequencing read error. The chain carries TRBV18 and TRBJ2-5; D unclear. The CDR3 totals 14 residues. The V end was cut by 3 bases, the J end by 5 bases, with 13 bases between. Germline loops: CDR1 KGHSH, CDR2 LQKENI. This CDR3 reads CASSPIQSTETQYF. DNA of the CDR3: TGTGCCAGCTCACCGATCCAGAGTACGGAGACCCAGTACTTC. The variable domain in full, completed from reference TRBV18 and TRBJ2-5, reads NAGVMQNPRHLVRRRGQEARLRCSPMKGHSHVYWYRQLPEEGLKFMVYLQKENIIDESGMPKERFSAEFPKEGPSILRIQQVVRGDSAAYFCASSPIQSTETQYFGPGTRLLVL.

Comments on this clonotype: A read error is possible here, since a much larger clone lies one base away. DNA of the CDR3: TGTGCCAGCAGTCCTAGCGCCTACAATGAGCAGTTCTTC. It codes for CASSPSAYNEQFF. The chain uses TRBV2 and TRBJ2-1; a weak D match, TRBD2 (6 bases). V lost 5 bases and J 2 bases, leaving 7 bases between the germline ends. The germline V gene has CDR1 SNHLY and CDR2 FYNNEI. The CDR3 consists of 13 residues.

The count of this clonotype is one. A read error is possible here, since a much larger clone lies one base away. V usage is TRBV30 and J usage is TRBJ2-6; D remains ambiguous. Germline CDR1 and CDR2: GTSNPN and SVGIG (reference sequence). The CDR3 has 14 amino acids. As DNA, the CDR3 is TGTGCCTGGAGCGCCTACTCTTGGGCCAACGTCCTGACTTTC. Encoded protein: CAWSAYSWANVLTF.